Reported below is one T cell receptor beta chain. Its antigen remains unknown. The sample originates from a study of cytomegalovirus exposure and HLA in healthy donors. As for the study in general: An earlier analysis found some 120 million unique TCR beta sequences from approximately 200 million T cells. As released early, the data held about 85 million unique TCRs from HLA-typed donors. Most donors, about 82% of a few hundred genotyped, fell in the Caucasian-associated ancestry cluster. Study results and caveats: Data from an earlier analysis indicated that most TCR beta V segments were productive either about 87% or about 30% of the time.

With 7 bases clipped from V and 4 bases from J, the junction kept 4 bases outside the gene matches. CDR1 is SGHDT, CDR2 YYEEEE, per germline. The CDR3 covers 13 residues. Amplification used 60 Vbeta primers and 13 Jbeta primers. Clones were sequenced by immunoSEQ multiplex PCR, and TCRdb holds only the in-frame ones, with some missing. The table for this sample gives roughly 220,000 clones. The sample consisted of PBMCs. The TCR was taken from a girl aged 2-10 years in good health and CMV-seropositive. This sequence joins TRBV5-6 and TRBJ1-2; the match to TRBD1 covers 10 bases. The CDR3 sequence is CASQDRGTYGYTF. The DNA for the CDR3 is TGTGCCAGCCAGGACAGGGGGACCTATGGCTACACCTTC.